This T cell receptor (beta chain) is from a study of cytomegalovirus exposure and HLA in healthy donors. Overall study results and limits: Later examination showed HLA-associated TCR beta chains had greater clonal expansion than equally common others.

Trimming removed 3 bases at V and 1 base at J, with 19 bases between. This CDR3 spans 17 amino acids. A word on this clone: Its antigen is undetermined.

The PCR employed 60 Vbeta primers together with 13 Jbeta primers. Here immunoSEQ multiplex PCR was the method, and the copy in TCRdb shows in-frame clones only, minus some. In the table there are some 170,000 clones, 77% of which are singletons. This clonotype was sampled from a woman aged 30 to 39 in good health and CMV-seronegative. The V gene is TRBV5-3, the J gene TRBJ1-1; D possibly corresponds to TRBD1 (6 bases). TRBV5-3 is recorded as an ORF, its role being uncertain. Source material: PBMCs. The CDR3 is CARSSTRAQGKNTEAFF. The CDR3 DNA sequence: TGTGCCAGAAGCTCGACCCGGGCCCAGGGGAAGAACACTGAAGCTTTCTTT.